The source of this T cell receptor (beta chain) is a study of cytomegalovirus exposure and HLA in healthy donors. A remark on this clone: Its antigen is unidentified.

Whole-study findings and limits: According to an earlier analysis, most TCR beta V segments yielded productive rearrangements about 87% or about 30% of the time. It was confirmed in vitro that a few of the CMV-associated chains were specific for CMV antigens. Most of the CMV-associated TCR beta chains (in a later analysis) appeared to be HLA-restricted. A later analysis, which compared TCR beta chains of equal frequency, found the HLA-associated ones more clonally expanded.

60 Vbeta and 13 Jbeta primers were used in PCR. The assay was immunoSEQ multiplex PCR, and TCRdb's table has in-frame clones only and misses some. The sample holds some 270,000 clones, over 90% seen once. The length of the CDR3 is 14 residues. Germline CDR1 reads SGHRS; CDR2 reads YFSETQ. V was trimmed by 0 bases and J by 3 bases, leaving 10 bases between them. The chain couples TRBV5-1 to TRBJ2-7; D unresolved. This receptor was obtained from a girl aged 2-10 years in good health and CMV-seronegative. Source material: PBMCs. CDR3 protein: CASSLVAASYEQYF. CDR3 sequence (DNA): TGCGCCAGCAGCTTGGTAGCAGCTAGCTACGAGCAGTACTTC.